A single sample is the source of the 19 T cell receptor beta chains below, sequenced in a study of TIL therapy for anti-PD-1-resistant metastatic lung cancer. As for time point: pre-treatment sample, taken before nivolumab and TIL therapy. Tumor tissue came from excised metastases, mostly pleural nodules or supraclavicular lymph nodes. The immunoSEQ assay was v3. TCRdb keeps only in-frame clones here, not all; method: immunoSEQ multiplex PCR. In the table there are roughly 10,000 clones, 50% to 60% of which are singletons. The sample consisted of tumor tissue, taken at baseline. Every receptor here comes from a person aged 25 to 85 with non-small cell lung cancer.

The CDR3 is CASSYGGLGTEAFF. In DNA, the CDR3 is TGTGCCAGCTCCTATGGGGGATTGGGAACTGAAGCTTTCTTT. The chain uses TRBV18 and TRBJ1-1; a possible D gene is TRBD1 (5 bases). The CDR3 length is 14 residues. Germline lookup yields CDR1 KGHSH and CDR2 LQKENI. V dropped 6 bases and J dropped 5 bases, with 16 bases sitting between them.

The chain is built from TRBV9 and TRBJ2-2; 11 positions match TRBD2. This CDR3 is built from 18 residues. The germline V gene encodes CDR1 SGDLS and CDR2 YYNGEE. V dropped 0 bases and J dropped 1; count of bases not matched to a gene: 5. The CDR3 sequence: CASSVATTSGVNTGELFF. The CDR3 DNA reads TGTGCCAGCAGCGTAGCTACGACTAGCGGGGTGAACACCGGGGAGCTGTTTTTT.

This clone was seen a handful of times. The chain recombines TRBV5-1 with TRBJ2-2; D may correspond to TRBD1 or TRBD2 (6 bases each). Between the trimmed V and J ends, which lost 0 bases and 4 bases, there was a span of 19 bases. The CDR3 is 18 amino acids. Germline CDR1 reads SGHRS; CDR2 reads YFSETQ. CDR3 in amino acids: CASSLEGGVLVGTGELFF. The CDR3 DNA sequence: TGCGCCAGCAGCTTGGAGGGGGGCGTACTAGTAGGCACCGGGGAGCTGTTTTTT.

This clone was counted only a few times. The chain recombines TRBV14 with TRBJ2-1; TRBD2 matches 11 bases. The germline V gene encodes CDR1 SGHDN and CDR2 FVKESK. The ends lost 1 base at V and 5 bases at J; junction bases unmatched: 1. The length of the CDR3 is 15 residues. The CDR3 loop reads CASSQVLAGDNEQFF. CDR3 sequence (DNA): TGTGCCAGCAGCCAAGTACTAGCGGGGGACAATGAGCAGTTCTTC.

The CDR3 region is CSAGTSGSPGGSYNEQFF. Written as DNA, the CDR3 is TGCAGCGCCGGGACTAGCGGGAGTCCCGGGGGTTCCTACAATGAGCAGTTCTTC. This rearrangement joins TRBV29-1 to TRBJ2-1; 14 bases agree with TRBD2. CDR3 length equals 18 residues. Germline CDR1 is SQVTM and CDR2 is ANQGSEA. V trimming: 7 bases; J trimming: 1 base; junction bases outside the gene matches: 12.

In its sample, this clone ranks as medium-sized. The rearrangement joins TRBV9 to TRBJ1-1; D is ambiguous. The V and J ends lost 0 bases and 1 base respectively, with 7 bases between them. Germline CDR1 is SGDLS and CDR2 is YYNGEE. The CDR3 is 14 amino acids. This CDR3 is CASSVGTWNTEAFF. Here the CDR3 DNA reads TGTGCCAGCAGCGTAGGGACCTGGAACACTGAAGCTTTCTTT.

The chain employs TRBV6-4 and TRBJ2-6, with 9 positions matching TRBD1. Germline V CDR1 and CDR2: MRHNA, SNTAGT. V lost 3 bases, J lost 4 bases, and 10 bases stayed unmatched. The CDR3 contains 18 residues. CDR3 sequence reads: CASSDGTGTSGGANVLTF. The CDR3, as DNA: TGTGCCAGCAGTGATGGGACAGGGACCTCGGGAGGGGCCAACGTCCTGACTTTC.

V is TRBV5-1 and J is TRBJ2-1; 12 positions agree with TRBD2. Looked up from germline, CDR1 is SGHRS and CDR2 is YFSETQ. This CDR3 is built from 14 residues. Trimming removed 3 bases from V and 7 bases from J; junction bases left unmatched: 2. Here the CDR3 reads CASSSTSGGNEQFF. The DNA for the CDR3 is TGCGCCAGCAGCTCGACTAGCGGGGGTAATGAGCAGTTCTTC.

This clone was seen only once. This chain connects TRBV29-1 to TRBJ2-5; tentative D call: TRBD1 (5 bases). The germline V gene has CDR1 SQVTM and CDR2 ANQGSEA. Trimming pared 7 bases from V and 5 bases from J, leaving 17 bases between. The CDR3 length is 13 residues. CDR3 region: CSADPDPGETQYF. Written as DNA, the CDR3 is TGCAGCGCCGATCCGGATCCAGGGGAGACCCAGTACTTC.

Only a few counts were recorded for this clone. The chain combines TRBV18 with TRBJ1-6; possible D gene TRBD1, 5 bases. Trimming pared 3 bases from V and 9 bases from J, leaving 15 bases between. Germline loops: CDR1 KGHSH, CDR2 LQKENI. The CDR3 spans 15 residues. CDR3 nucleotide sequence: TGTGCCAGCTCACCGCTTGGGCTCGGGGGTTCACCCCTCCACTTT. This translates into CASSPLGLGGSPLHF.

A single count supports this clone. The gene calls are TRBV4-2 and TRBJ1-1; D ambiguous. V gave up 3 bases and J gave up 5 bases, with 19 bases separating them. This CDR3 region has 16 residues. Germline CDR1 is LGHNA and CDR2 is YNFKEQ. CDR3 sequence reads: CASSQGGRVLPTEAFF. The DNA of the CDR3 is TGTGCCAGCAGCCAGGGTGGGCGGGTACTACCTACTGAAGCTTTCTTT.

This rearrangement joins TRBV6-1 to TRBJ1-3; unclear D gene. Trimming took off 4 bases at V and 8 bases at J, with 9 bases between the two ends. The CDR3 covers 12 residues. CDR1 is MNHNS and CDR2 is SASEGT in the germline V gene. CDR3 nucleotide sequence: TGTGCCAGCAGTGGGCTGGGAGACACCATATATTTT. It specifies CASSGLGDTIYF.

The genes are TRBV5-1 and TRBJ2-2; D is uncertain. V lost 0 bases and J 1 base, leaving 4 bases between the germline ends. The germline V gene has CDR1 SGHRS and CDR2 YFSETQ. The CDR3 covers 14 residues. CDR3 sequence reads: CASSLGQNTGELFF. CDR3 sequence (DNA): TGCGCCAGCAGCTTGGGACAGAACACCGGGGAGCTGTTTTTT.

The J gene is TRBJ1-5, the V gene TRBV6-6, with D unclear. CDR1 and CDR2 from the germline V gene are MNHNY and SVGAGI (reference sequence). V was clipped by 2 bases and J by 0 bases, with 5 bases between them. The CDR3 loop spans 14 amino acids. The DNA of the CDR3 is TGTGCCAGCAGTTACAGGGATAGCAATCAGCCCCAGCATTTT. As protein: CASSYRDSNQPQHF.

The table lists this clone with a few counts. The chain uses TRBV7-9 and TRBJ1-4, with TRBD1 identical over 9 bases. Germline lookup yields CDR1 SEHNR and CDR2 FQNEAQ (reference sequence). This CDR3 is built from 16 residues. After removal of 3 bases from V and 8 bases from J, the junction contained 10 bases not matched to a gene. For the CDR3, the DNA is TGTGCCAGCAGCTTGGGACAGGGAAGAGGTGTGGAAAAACTGTTTTTT. It translates to CASSLGQGRGVEKLFF. Using reference TRBV7-9 and TRBJ1-4 for the parts outside the CDR3, the full variable domain is DTGVSQNPRHKITKRGQNVTFRCDPISEHNRLYWYRQTLGQGPEFLTYFQNEAQLEKSRLLSDRFSAERPKGSFSTLEIQRTEQGDSAMYLCASSLGQGRGVEKLFFGSGTQLSVL.

By share, this clone counts as medium-sized. The CDR3 loop reads CASSFHGQTSSGANVLTF. CDR3 nucleotides: TGTGCCAGCAGTTTCCACGGACAGACGTCCTCTGGGGCCAACGTCCTGACTTTC. This rearrangement joins TRBV27 to TRBJ2-6; weak D call: TRBD1 (6 bases). Germline V gene sequence: CDR1 MNHEY, CDR2 SMNVEV (reference sequence). The CDR3 sequence is 18 residues long. The germline V and J ends were trimmed by 3 bases and 0 bases, with 15 bases remaining between them.

The rearrangement joins TRBV11-2 to TRBJ1-1; weak D call: TRBD1 (5 bases). Germline CDR1 is SGHAT and CDR2 is FQNNGV. V was trimmed by 6 bases and J by 2 bases, leaving 10 bases between them. CDR3 length: 13 residues. The CDR3 nucleotides are TGTGCCAGCAGGGGGCAGCCAAACACTGAAGCTTTCTTT. It translates to CASRGQPNTEAFF.

In its sample, this clone was seen a few times. The genes are TRBV19 and TRBJ1-5, with no clear D. The V and J ends lost 0 bases and 5 bases respectively, with 5 bases between them. The germline V gene has CDR1 LNHDA and CDR2 SQIVND (reference sequence). The CDR3 consists of 13 residues. The CDR3 here is CASSIDSYQPQHF. The DNA of the CDR3 is TGTGCCAGTAGTATAGACAGCTATCAGCCCCAGCATTTT.

V gene TRBV4-2 combines with J gene TRBJ1-2; tentatively, D is TRBD1 (5 bases). Looked up from germline, CDR1 is LGHNA and CDR2 is YNFKEQ. V lost 4 bases and J lost 8, with 14 bases in between. The CDR3 is 13 residues long. The CDR3 nucleotides read TGTGCCAGCAGCCGAGACAAGAAGGGGGGCTACACCTTC. Translating gives CASSRDKKGGYTF.